This T cell receptor (beta chain) was observed in a study of blood T cell repertoires in COVID-19. Study-level background: The study drew acute and convalescent COVID-19 samples from the United States, Italy and Spain. The cDNA or gDNA used as material had been derived from T cells, B-cell-depleted T cells, or PBMCs.

Under the authors' procedure: Counts of nucleated cells, estimated from reference gene primer amplification, were obtained. The protocol was immunoSEQ multiplex PCR, while the TCRdb copy is restricted to in-frame clones and leaves out a portion. The DNA gave D and trimming, while V, J and clone size come from that table. The sample gives about 300,000 clones, about 85% of which show up once; approximately 2.4% is in the top ten. Germline V gene sequence: CDR1 MNHNY, CDR2 SVGAGI (reference sequence). V lost 2 bases to trimming and J lost 2 bases, with 12 bases between them. CDR3 size: 15 residues. This clone was seen only once.

Material for sequencing was peripheral blood. This clonotype was sampled from a man between 18 and 29 years old with active or convalescent COVID-19. The chain joins TRBV6-6 to TRBJ1-1; D gene ambiguous. CDR3 sequence (DNA): TGTGCCAGCAGTTACGTGTGGCAGGCCAACACTGAAGCTTTCTTT. It codes for CASSYVWQANTEAFF.